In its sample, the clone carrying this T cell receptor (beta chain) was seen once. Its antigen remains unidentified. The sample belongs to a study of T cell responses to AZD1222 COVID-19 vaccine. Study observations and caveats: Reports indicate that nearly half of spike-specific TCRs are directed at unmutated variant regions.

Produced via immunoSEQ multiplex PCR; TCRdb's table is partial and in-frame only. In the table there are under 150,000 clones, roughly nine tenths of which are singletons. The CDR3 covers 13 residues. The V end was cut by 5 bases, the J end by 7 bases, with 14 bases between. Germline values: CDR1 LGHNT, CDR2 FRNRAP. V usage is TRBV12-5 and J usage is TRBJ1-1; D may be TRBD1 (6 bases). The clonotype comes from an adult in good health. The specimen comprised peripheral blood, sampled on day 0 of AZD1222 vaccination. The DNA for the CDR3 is TGTGCTAGTGGTCCTCCAGGGGCTATTGAAGCTTTCTTT. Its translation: CASGPPGAIEAFF.